This passage covers 25 T cell receptor beta chains from one sample sequenced in a study of cytomegalovirus exposure and HLA in healthy donors. The PCR was carried out with 60 Vbeta primers and 13 Jbeta primers. Repertoires were generated with immunoSEQ multiplex PCR, while TCRdb's copy carries only in-frame clones and drops some. Of roughly 87,000 clones listed, 70% to 80% are singletons. The sequenced material came from PBMCs. These receptors originate from a woman between 40 and 50 years old in good health and CMV-seropositive.

The gene calls are TRBV23-1 and TRBJ1-2; 7 positions agree with TRBD1. TRBV23-1 is assigned to the ORF class and has an uncertain function. V shed 0 bases and J 2 bases; nucleotides not matched to a gene: 15. CDR3 size: 19 residues. Written as DNA, the CDR3 is TGCGCCAGCAGTCAATCGTCCCGGGACAGCCAAAGAGGGAACTATGGCTACACCTTC. It codes for CASSQSSRDSQRGNYGYTF.

The V call is TRBV28, the J call TRBJ2-4; weak D call: TRBD2 (5 bases). V lost 5 bases and J 1 base, leaving 12 bases between the germline ends. Per the germline V gene, CDR1 is MDHEN and CDR2 is SYDVKM. This CDR3 is built from 15 residues. The CDR3 protein is CASSSGGTAKNIQYF. CDR3 DNA: TGTGCCAGCAGTAGCGGTGGTACGGCCAAAAACATTCAGTACTTC.

The chain combines TRBV10-3 with TRBJ1-1; 7 positions match TRBD1. This CDR3 has 14 residues. Germline V gives CDR1 ENHRY, CDR2 SYGVKD. J lost 0 bases, V lost 4 bases, and 2 bases had no gene match. CDR3 sequence: CAISGQGLNTEAFF. As DNA, the CDR3 is TGTGCCATCAGTGGACAGGGACTGAACACTGAAGCTTTCTTT.

This clone was recorded once. J is TRBJ2-6 and V is TRBV7-8, with D hard to call. Looked up from germline, CDR1 is SGHVS and CDR2 is FQNEAQ. V lost 1 base, J lost 2 bases, and 9 bases lay in between. There are 16 residues in the CDR3. The CDR3, as DNA: TGTGCCAGCAGCTTAGTTTCTGGGCCTGGGGCCAACGTCCTGACTTTC. Encoded protein: CASSLVSGPGANVLTF.

This clone was found a few times. The chain carries TRBV7-9 and TRBJ2-7; 7 bases are shared with TRBD1. Germline V gene sequence: CDR1 SEHNR, CDR2 FQNEAQ (reference sequence). V shed 5 bases, J shed 5 bases, and the junction held 18 bases outside the gene matches. This CDR3 is built from 17 residues. CDR3 nucleotide sequence: TGTGCCAGCAGCCCAGTCGGGGCCAGGGGGAATAGGGACGAGCAGTACTTC. It translates to CASSPVGARGNRDEQYF.

V and J are TRBV5-8 and TRBJ1-3; maybe TRBD1 (6 bases). From germline, CDR1 is SGHTS and CDR2 YDEGEE. Trimming stripped 4 bases from V and 0 bases from J, with 11 bases between. CDR3 size: 15 residues. DNA for the CDR3: TGTGCCAGCAGCGTCGGACAGTTCTCTGGAAACACCATATATTTT. Protein product: CASSVGQFSGNTIYF.

The chain has TRBV5-1 and TRBJ2-1; 10 nucleotides match TRBD2. In germline, CDR1 is SGHRS, CDR2 YFSETQ. This CDR3 spans 15 amino acids. V shed 0 bases, J shed 6 bases, and the junction held 3 bases outside the gene matches. The CDR3 loop is CASSLVASGGNEQFF. CDR3 sequence (DNA): TGCGCCAGCAGCTTGGTAGCTAGCGGGGGCAATGAGCAGTTCTTC.

The V call is TRBV6-5, the J call TRBJ1-1, with 8 bases identical to TRBD1. The length of the CDR3 is 14 residues. Germline V gives CDR1 MNHEY, CDR2 SVGAGI. The V and J ends lost 5 bases and 2 bases, in that order; junction bases with no gene match: 4. This chain's CDR3 is CASSAGQGNTEAFF. Written as DNA, the CDR3 is TGTGCCAGCAGTGCCGGACAGGGCAACACTGAAGCTTTCTTT.

The chain carries TRBV27 and TRBJ2-5; 9 positions agree with TRBD1. There are 14 residues in the CDR3. Germline V gene lookup returns CDR1 MNHEY and CDR2 SMNVEV (reference sequence). V gave up 4 bases and J gave up 4 bases; unmatched junction bases: 4. The CDR3 region is CASSSGTGLETQYF. The CDR3 DNA sequence: TGTGCCAGCAGTTCCGGGACAGGGTTAGAGACCCAGTACTTC.

The rearrangement joins TRBV5-6 to TRBJ1-5; TRBD1 aligns across 10 bases. CDR3 length: 16 residues. Trimming at V came to 1 base and at J to 1 base, leaving 2 bases not matched to a gene. From germline, CDR1 is SGHDT and CDR2 YYEEEE. CDR3 residues: CASSLSDRGSNQPQHF. The CDR3 coding sequence is TGTGCCAGCAGCTTGTCGGACAGGGGGAGCAATCAGCCCCAGCATTTT.

V gene TRBV19 combines with J gene TRBJ2-1; 14 bases agree with TRBD2. This CDR3 contains 16 residues. J gave up 7 bases and V 4 bases, and 6 bases lay outside the gene matches. The germline V gene encodes CDR1 LNHDA and CDR2 SQIVND (reference sequence). The DNA of the CDR3 is TGTGCCAGTAGTACCGGGACTAGCGGGAGTAGGAATGAGCAGTTCTTC. Amino acid sequence: CASSTGTSGSRNEQFF.

As for this clone: Distinct nucleotide sequences in the sample also encode this CDR3. This chain joins TRBV28 and TRBJ1-3; a weak D match, TRBD1 (5 bases). Trimming removed 8 bases from V and 6 bases from J, with 11 bases in between. The CDR3 extends over 12 amino acids. Germline loops: CDR1 MDHEN, CDR2 SYDVKM. CDR3 region: CASATGVNTIYF. The CDR3, as DNA: TGTGCCAGCGCTACGGGGGTAAACACCATATATTTT.

The CDR3 reads CASSTTWTGGETQYF. The DNA for the CDR3 is TGTGCCAGCTCAACCACGTGGACAGGGGGAGAGACCCAGTACTTC. This sequence joins TRBV18 and TRBJ2-5; 10 bases match TRBD1. There are 15 residues in the CDR3. The V gene's germline CDR1 is KGHSH and CDR2 LQKENI. Germline trimming cut 5 bases from V and 4 bases from J; bases unmatched to any gene: 7.

The V gene is TRBV19, the J gene TRBJ2-7; D unclear. Trimming took off 6 bases at V and 7 bases at J, with 13 bases between the two ends. The germline V gene encodes CDR1 LNHDA and CDR2 SQIVND (reference sequence). CDR3 length equals 12 residues. Written as DNA, the CDR3 is TGTGCCAGTAGCTCCAAGGTCGGGGAGCAGTACTTC. Encoded protein: CASSSKVGEQYF.

J is TRBJ2-1 and V is TRBV4-3; D is perhaps TRBD1 (6 bases). There are 17 residues in the CDR3. Per germline, CDR1 LGHNA and CDR2 YSLEER. Trimming cost V 1 base and J 4 bases, with 17 bases left between them. CDR3 nucleotides: TGCGCCAGCAGCCAAGGAGGGGGTAGTAACGGTTACAATGAGCAGTTCTTC. Its translation: CASSQGGGSNGYNEQFF.

The V gene is TRBV18, the J gene TRBJ2-4; no definite D call. Looked up from germline, CDR1 is KGHSH and CDR2 is LQKENI. Between the trimmed V and J ends, which lost 5 bases and 0 bases, there was a span of 14 bases. This CDR3 is built from 16 residues. The CDR3 loop is CASSFLRSLAKNIQYF. The DNA for the CDR3 is TGTGCCAGCTCATTCCTGAGGTCACTAGCCAAAAACATTCAGTACTTC.

The rearrangement joins TRBV7-3 to TRBJ2-1; D possibly corresponds to TRBD1 (6 bases). V was cut by 2 bases and J by 3 bases, with 14 bases left in between. The CDR3 length is 16 residues. Germline CDR1 is SGHTA and CDR2 is FQGTGA. CDR3: CASSLQGPKLYNEQFF. CDR3 coding DNA: TGTGCCAGCAGCTTACAGGGGCCGAAACTCTACAATGAGCAGTTCTTC. Full variable domain (rest looked up from reference TRBV7-3 and TRBJ2-1): GAGVSQTPSNKVTEKGKYVELRCDPISGHTALYWYRQSLGQGPEFLIYFQGTGAADDSGLPNDRFFAVRPEGSVSTLKIQRTERGDSAVYLCASSLQGPKLYNEQFFGPGTRLTVL.

This clone was observed once. The chain joins TRBV9 to TRBJ1-4, with D perhaps matching TRBD1 (5 bases). Trimming left V 0 bases short and J 8 bases short, with 11 bases between. From germline, CDR1 is SGDLS and CDR2 YYNGEE. CDR3 length: 14 residues. CDR3 residues: CASSVGAGREKLFF. The DNA for the CDR3 is TGTGCCAGCAGCGTAGGAGCAGGGAGGGAAAAACTGTTTTTT. Full variable domain (outside the CDR3, taken from reference TRBV9 and TRBJ1-4): DSGVTQTPKHLITATGQRVTLRCSPRSGDLSVYWYQQSLDQGLQFLIQYYNGEERAKGNILERFSAQQFPDLHSELNLSSLELGDSALYFCASSVGAGREKLFFGSGTQLSVL.

This rearrangement joins TRBV9 to TRBJ1-2; D unresolved. Per the germline V gene, CDR1 is SGDLS and CDR2 is YYNGEE. The CDR3 extends over 14 amino acids. Deletions cut 0 bases from V and 4 bases from J, with 10 bases between. The CDR3 nucleotides are TGTGCCAGCAGCGTAGTGGTAGATAGCTATGGCTACACCTTC. It is translated as CASSVVVDSYGYTF.

This chain links TRBV11-2 with TRBJ2-5; 7 bases map to TRBD1. V lost 4 bases to trimming and J lost 2 bases; unmatched junction nucleotides: 10. CDR1 is SGHAT and CDR2 is FQNNGV in the germline V gene. The CDR3 totals 16 residues. CDR3 sequence: CASSSIGTVAQETQYF. DNA of the CDR3: TGTGCCAGCAGCTCAATAGGGACAGTGGCACAAGAGACCCAGTACTTC.

This sequence joins TRBV2 and TRBJ2-2; D possibly corresponds to TRBD2 (6 bases). The length of the CDR3 is 14 residues. Germline V gene lookup returns CDR1 SNHLY and CDR2 FYNNEI. Trimming left V 3 bases short and J 5 bases short, with 10 bases between. The CDR3 sequence: CASSDGLKTGELFF. CDR3 bases: TGTGCCAGCAGTGACGGACTAAAGACCGGGGAGCTGTTTTTT.

The chain is built from TRBV7-9 and TRBJ1-2; 9 bases fit TRBD1. The CDR3 has 16 amino acids. Germline V CDR1 and CDR2: SEHNR, FQNEAQ (reference sequence). V dropped 3 bases and J dropped 4; count of bases not matched to a gene: 9. The CDR3 protein is CASSFGLQGASYGYTF. DNA of the CDR3: TGTGCCAGCAGCTTCGGACTACAGGGGGCGAGCTATGGCTACACCTTC.

V is TRBV4-3 and J is TRBJ2-1; no definite D call. This CDR3 comprises 16 residues. Trimming cost V 0 bases and J 1 base, with 10 bases left between them. The germline CDR1 and CDR2 sequences are LGHNA and YSLEER. CDR3 coding DNA: TGCGCCAGCAGCCAAGACCGTGACGGGTCCTACAATGAGCAGTTCTTC. Translation gives CASSQDRDGSYNEQFF.

The rearrangement uses TRBV11-2 and TRBJ2-2; D might be TRBD2 (6 bases). V was cut by 3 bases and J by 1 base, with 18 bases left in between. The CDR3 sequence is 18 residues long. Germline CDR1 reads SGHAT; CDR2 reads FQNNGV. The CDR3: CASSLDYYGSRNTGELFF. The CDR3 nucleotides are TGTGCCAGCAGCTTGGACTACTACGGGTCCCGGAACACCGGGGAGCTGTTTTTT.

The chain recombines TRBV28 with TRBJ2-5; no clear D. V shed 6 bases and J shed 4 bases, with 6 bases lying between them. CDR3 length: 11 amino acids. From germline, CDR1 is MDHEN and CDR2 SYDVKM. CDR3 residues: CASRRRETQYF. The DNA for the CDR3 is TGTGCCAGCAGGAGGAGAGAGACCCAGTACTTC. The full variable domain, its missing parts supplied by reference TRBV28 and TRBJ2-5, is DVKVTQSSRYLVKRTGEKVFLECVQDMDHENMFWYRQDPGLGLRLIYFSYDVKMKEKGDIPEGYSVSREKKERFSLILESASTNQTSMYLCASRRRETQYFGPGTRLLVL.